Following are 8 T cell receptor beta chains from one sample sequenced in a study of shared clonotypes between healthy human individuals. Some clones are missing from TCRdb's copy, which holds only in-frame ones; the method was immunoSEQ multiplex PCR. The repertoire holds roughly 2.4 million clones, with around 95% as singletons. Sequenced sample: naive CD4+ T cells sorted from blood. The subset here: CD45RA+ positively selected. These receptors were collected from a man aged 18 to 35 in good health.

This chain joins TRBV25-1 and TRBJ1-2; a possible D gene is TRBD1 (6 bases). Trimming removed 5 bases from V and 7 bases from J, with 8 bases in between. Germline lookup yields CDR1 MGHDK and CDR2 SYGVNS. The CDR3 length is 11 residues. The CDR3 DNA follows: TGTGCCAGCAGTCTGGGGGCTGGCTACACCTTC. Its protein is CASSLGAGYTF.

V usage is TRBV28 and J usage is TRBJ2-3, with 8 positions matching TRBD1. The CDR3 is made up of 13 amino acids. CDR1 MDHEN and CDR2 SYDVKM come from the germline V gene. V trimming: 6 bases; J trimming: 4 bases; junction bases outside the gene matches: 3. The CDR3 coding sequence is TGTGCCAGCAGGGGACAGGTCCCAGATACGCAGTATTTT. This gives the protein CASRGQVPDTQYF.

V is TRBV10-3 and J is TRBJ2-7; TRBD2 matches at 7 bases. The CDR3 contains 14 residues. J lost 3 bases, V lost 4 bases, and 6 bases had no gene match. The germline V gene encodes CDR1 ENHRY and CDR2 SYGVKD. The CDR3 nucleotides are TGTGCCATCAGTGGGTCGTTAGCGGGCTACGAGCAGTACTTC. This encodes CAISGSLAGYEQYF.

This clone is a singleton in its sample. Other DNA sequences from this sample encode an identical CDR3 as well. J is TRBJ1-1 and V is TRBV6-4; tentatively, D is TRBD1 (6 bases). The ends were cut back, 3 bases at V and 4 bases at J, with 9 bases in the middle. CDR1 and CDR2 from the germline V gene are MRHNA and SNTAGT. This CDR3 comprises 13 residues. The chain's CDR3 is CASSEQGGTEAFF. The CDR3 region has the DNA TGTGCCAGCAGTGAACAGGGTGGCACTGAAGCTTTCTTT.

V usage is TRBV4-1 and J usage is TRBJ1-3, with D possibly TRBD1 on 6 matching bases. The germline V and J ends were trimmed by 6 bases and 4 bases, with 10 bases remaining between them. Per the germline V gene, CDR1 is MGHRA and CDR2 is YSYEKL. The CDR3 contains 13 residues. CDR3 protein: CASSRGGGNTIYF. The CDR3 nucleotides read TGCGCCAGCAGTAGGGGGGGCGGAAACACCATATATTTT.

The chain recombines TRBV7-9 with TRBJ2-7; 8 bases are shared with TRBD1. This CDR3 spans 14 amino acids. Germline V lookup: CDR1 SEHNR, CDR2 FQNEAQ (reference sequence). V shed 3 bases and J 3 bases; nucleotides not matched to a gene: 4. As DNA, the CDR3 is TGTGCCAGCAGCTTGCAGGGGGCGGTCTACGAGCAGTACTTC. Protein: CASSLQGAVYEQYF.

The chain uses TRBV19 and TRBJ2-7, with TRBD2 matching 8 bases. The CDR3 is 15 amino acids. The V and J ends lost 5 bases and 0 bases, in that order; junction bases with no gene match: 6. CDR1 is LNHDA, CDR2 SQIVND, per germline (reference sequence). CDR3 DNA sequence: TGTGCCAGTAGTCCAATAGCGGGATCCTCCTACGAGCAGTACTTC. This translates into CASSPIAGSSYEQYF.

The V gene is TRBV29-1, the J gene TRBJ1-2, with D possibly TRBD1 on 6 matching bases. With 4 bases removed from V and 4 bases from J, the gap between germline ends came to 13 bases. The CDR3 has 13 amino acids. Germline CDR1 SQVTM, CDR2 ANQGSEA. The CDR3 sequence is CSVAAGDFYGYTF. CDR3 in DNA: TGCAGCGTTGCAGCAGGGGACTTCTATGGCTACACCTTC.